This TCR beta chain was obtained from a study of T-cell memory formation after mild COVID-19 (dated by TCRdb to 2020 to 2022). For the wider study: Most TCR sequence clusters were specific to one of the two donors. In a couple of donors, T-cell clones that expanded and contracted after mild COVID-19 were followed by sequencing TCRalpha and TCRbeta repertoires longitudinally. Two young, previously healthy adult volunteers made up the cohort, one male and one female. Points the paper makes about the study in general: Only a couple of mild cases were covered in the study, and larger cohorts including severe cases with pre-infection samples were considered necessary. Balanced CD4/CD8 phenotypes were observed for clones contracting from day 15 to 85, whereas a bias towards CD4+ was observed for a second wave of clones expanding from day 15 to 37. Contracting CD4+ clones turned up mainly in the CM and EM memory subsets, whereas EMRA was where CD8+ clones were enriched. SARS-CoV-2 specificity of the second-wave clones peaking on day 37 was not confirmed. The detection of some responding clones in pre-infection memory suggests that pre-existing cross-reactive memory T cells joined the SARS-CoV-2 response.

Ficoll-Paque density gradient centrifugation was the method used to isolate PBMCs. As for this clonotype: Its cognate antigen has yet to be identified. Per-base quality was not reported, and no clone a single base away is much larger than it.

The listed sequencing device is Illumina NovaSeq 6000. cDNA libraries for TCRalpha and TCRbeta were prepared by 5'RACE using constant-segment primers, with sample barcodes and unique molecular identifiers added. Trizol reagent was used to extract RNA from every sample. Library amplification was performed in two PCR steps, and a second sample barcode and Illumina TruSeq adapters were introduced in the second step. The libraries were sequenced on an Illumina NovaSeq using 2 x 150 bp paired-end reads. Per the source publication's procedure: With migec v1.2.7, reads were demultiplexed and then collapsed into UMI-guided consensus sequences. With mixcr v2.1.11, UMI consensuses were aligned to TRA and TRB V and J templates and assembled into clonotypes. A clonotype was counted as expanded or contracted only if both edgeR and NoisET called the change significant, with noise models trained on biological replicates. For edgeR calls, the thresholds were a false discovery rate-adjusted p below 0.01 and a log2 fold-change of 1. As an exploratory analysis of dynamics, max-normalized trajectories of the 1000 most abundant clonotypes were examined with PCA combined with hierarchical clustering. Each responding clone was given a CD4 or CD8 phenotype based on the CD4+ and CD8+ repertoires, which had been sequenced separately. TCRdb reanalyzed the raw reads on its own, using fastp at Q25 for trimming and MiXCR for clone calling, and kept in-frame beta chains. Records with the same CDR3 protein are collapsed into one entry carrying the most frequent genes and DNA. These V and J calls originate from TCRdb's pipeline instead of the authors' own analysis. This sample gives a few hundred thousand distinct CDR3 sequences in total; 15% to 20% of them show up just once. The ten top clones hold 20% to 25% of the sample.

The cysteine opens and the phenylalanine closes a CDR3 of 13 amino acids. CDR3 DNA is the only sequence kept; it has 39 bases, read in frame from the first base. Trimming takes 4 bases from V and 3 bases from J, and the germline ends sit 11 bases apart. CDR1 is given as SGHRS and CDR2 as YFSETQ, both from the germline V gene. The sample was PBMCs or a T cell subset sorted from them (not recorded which). Rearrangement joined TRBV5-1 to TRBJ2-7; a tentative D call is TRBD1 (5 bases match). The clonotype was recovered from a man younger than 35 who had mild COVID-19 (a few samples of this study predate the infection). The sample titles of this study are shuffled in the database, so cell type and time point are left out; the donor was told from shared clones. The DNA sequence reads TGCGCCAGCAGCCCAACAGGATTCTACGAGCAGTACTTC. Its translation reads: CASSPTGFYEQYF. Here the CDR3 is joined to the reference TRBV5-1 and TRBJ2-7 genes, and the full variable domain is: KAGVTQTPRYLIKTRGQQVTLSCSPISGHRSVSWYQQTPGQGLQFLFEYFSETQRNKGNFPGRFSGRQFSNSRSEMNVSTLELGDSALYLCASSPTGFYEQYFGPGTRLTVT.